This section outlines one T cell receptor (beta chain) sequence together with its context. Its matching antigen is unknown. These data belong to a study of cytomegalovirus exposure and HLA in healthy donors. Primers for the PCR totalled 60 Vbeta and 13 Jbeta. Sequenced by immunoSEQ multiplex PCR; TCRdb stores in-frame clones only, minus some. In total, the table holds tens of thousands of clones. Points from the study as a whole: Presence/absence analyses treated sequencing depth as roughly uniform across donors. HLA allele associations emerged for some 16,000 TCR beta sequences in a later analysis, at 0.05 false discovery rate.

The receptor was derived from a female donor in good health and CMV-seropositive. The sequencing input was PBMCs.

The CDR3 sequence: CASTPGQGFREQYF. DNA for the CDR3: TGTGCCAGCACCCCGGGACAGGGGTTCCGCGAGCAGTACTTC. The chain couples TRBV7-2 to TRBJ2-7, with TRBD1 identical over 10 bases. The CDR3 loop spans 14 amino acids. The germline CDR1 and CDR2 sequences are SGHTA and FQGNSA. Trimming at V came to 7 bases and at J to 6 bases, leaving 9 bases not matched to a gene.